This T cell receptor (beta chain) was recorded in a study of a mutant IDH1 vaccine in newly diagnosed glioma. Study-wide background: Vaccines were begun 4-6 weeks after radiotherapy alone, or with temozolomide cycles.

Repertoires were generated with immunoSEQ multiplex PCR, while TCRdb's copy carries only in-frame clones and drops some. The table lists 40,000 to 55,000 clones, 65% to 80% of them singletons. As concerns this clone: Its antigen is not known.

Study-wide points: Vaccination induced immune responses in roughly 93% of patients. The authors found pseudoprogression apparently unrelated to changes in top peripheral T cell clonotypes.

From germline, CDR1 is MNHNY and CDR2 SVGAGI (reference sequence). The CDR3 covers 12 residues. With 5 bases removed from V and 7 bases from J, the gap between germline ends came to 11 bases. Time point given: week 35, safety follow-up. One vaccine dose held 300 ug of mutant IDH1 20-mer peptide and came with topical imiquimod. The sequenced sample was PBMCs, obtained from a glioma patient whose treatment included an IDH1 peptide vaccine. The chain combines TRBV6-6 with TRBJ2-5; a possible D gene is TRBD2 (6 bases). The sequence came from a man aged 40-50 years with glioma. CDR3 bases: TGTGCCAGCAGTGCGGGGTCACGGACCCAGTACTTC. Translated, it gives CASSAGSRTQYF.